The 15 T cell receptor beta chains presented below share a single source sample, sequenced in a study of PD-1 blockade in classical Hodgkin lymphoma. Relapse was seen in all patients after autologous stem cell transplantation, and brentuximab vedotin exposure was variable. Only in-frame clones appear in the TCRdb table, and some are missing; sequencing was by immunoSEQ multiplex PCR. The data contain approximately 90,000 clones, roughly 91% of them singletons. The sequences come from peripheral blood mononuclear cells (PBMCs), collected before the second cycle of nivolumab. The receptors shown here come from a human donor with classical Hodgkin lymphoma.

The chain employs TRBV12-2 and TRBJ2-2; TRBD2, the table's D call, was not compared with the DNA. TRBV12-2 is classified as a pseudogene. This CDR3 region has 17 residues. This chain's CDR3 is CASRLASQRGDTGELFF. The CDR3, as DNA: TGTGCAAGTCGCTTAGCGTCTCAGCGGGGGGACACCGGGGAGCTGTTTTTT.

The rearrangement joins TRBV10-3 to TRBJ2-2, with D uncertain. Deletions cut 6 bases from V and 3 bases from J, with 20 bases between. The CDR3 sequence is 17 residues long. Germline V gene data show CDR1 as ENHRY and CDR2 as SYGVKD. The CDR3 here is CAISTVVVSRYTGELFF. CDR3 sequence (DNA): TGTGCCATCAGCACCGTTGTAGTTTCCCGGTACACCGGGGAGCTGTTTTTT.

The V gene is TRBV9, the J gene TRBJ2-3, with D perhaps given as TRBD1 or TRBD2 (6 bases each). The CDR3 contains 16 residues. Trimming took 4 bases from V and 6 from J, leaving 21 bases between them. Germline V gives CDR1 SGDLS, CDR2 YYNGEE. CDR3 amino acids: CASSIPGGASVDTQYF. In DNA, the CDR3 is TGTGCCAGCAGCATCCCCGGGGGCGCCTCTGTGGATACGCAGTATTTT.

The chain has TRBV6-5 and TRBJ1-1; D is undetermined. The CDR3 runs 13 residues. V lost 2 bases, J lost 4 bases, and 8 bases lay in between. Germline CDR1 reads MNHEY; CDR2 reads SVGAGI. CDR3 in DNA: TGTGCCAGCAGTTACCAAGGGTTCACTGAAGCTTTCTTT. This translates into CASSYQGFTEAFF.

V is TRBV5-1 and J is TRBJ2-1; 9 nucleotides match TRBD1. The CDR3 extends over 14 amino acids. Germline trimming cut 7 bases from V and 2 bases from J; bases unmatched to any gene: 4. Germline CDR1 and CDR2: SGHRS and YFSETQ. The CDR3 loop is CASGTGGAYNEQFF. The CDR3, as DNA: TGCGCCAGCGGCACAGGGGGCGCCTACAATGAGCAGTTCTTC.

A single count supports this clone. The rearrangement joins TRBV19 to TRBJ1-1; D uncertain. The CDR3 has 9 residues. V shed 10 bases and J shed 11 bases, with 11 bases lying between them. Germline values: CDR1 LNHDA, CDR2 SQIVND (reference sequence). The CDR3 DNA reads as TGTGCCACTTCCGGCTATGCTTTCTTT. It translates to CATSGYAFF.

This chain uses TRBV2 with TRBJ2-7; the D is unclear. Trimming left V 1 base short and J 0 bases short, with 13 bases between. CDR1 is SNHLY, CDR2 FYNNEI, per germline. This CDR3 spans 16 amino acids. The DNA of the CDR3 is TGTGCCAGCAGTGAAGATTGGCCGATGGGCTCCTACGAGCAGTACTTC. Translated, it gives CASSEDWPMGSYEQYF.

The chain links TRBV27 to TRBJ2-2; 11 positions match TRBD1. Germline assignment: CDR1 MNHEY and CDR2 SMNVEV (reference sequence). Trimming cost V 5 bases and J 6 bases; bases outside gene matches: 14. The CDR3 runs to 18 residues. The CDR3 sequence: CASSDRVPGQGVAGELFF. The CDR3 bases are TGTGCCAGCAGTGATAGAGTTCCGGGACAGGGGGTCGCCGGGGAGCTGTTTTTT.

Remarks on this clone: One junction end does not reproduce the germline sequence, and a read error may be involved. The CDR3 DNA follows: TGTGCCAGCAGTTACTCGGACAAGGAGCAGTTCTTC. Translating gives CASSYSDKEQFF. The chain combines TRBV6-6 with TRBJ2-1, with a weak D call TRBD1 (5 bases). Germline V gene lookup returns CDR1 MNHNY and CDR2 SVGAGI (reference sequence). The CDR3 is 12 residues long.

This chain links TRBV15 with TRBJ1-5; no clear D. The CDR3 extends over 14 amino acids. V shed 0 bases and J shed 5 bases, with 8 bases lying between them. Per the germline V gene, CDR1 is LNHNV and CDR2 is YYDKDF (reference sequence). CDR3 DNA sequence: TGTGCCACCAGCAGAGAGAGGCCCGATCAGCCCCAGCATTTT. It translates to CATSRERPDQPQHF.

The V and J genes are TRBV11-3 and TRBJ1-2; D is uncertain. V shed 0 bases and J shed 5 bases, with 7 bases lying between them. In germline, CDR1 is SGHNT, CDR2 YENEEA. The CDR3 is made up of 13 amino acids. DNA for the CDR3: TGTGCCAGCAGCTTAGACCGTGGGTATGGCTACACCTTC. Protein product: CASSLDRGYGYTF.

The chain has TRBV30 and TRBJ2-2; 7 bases map to TRBD1. Germline CDR1 and CDR2: GTSNPN and SVGIG (reference sequence). The CDR3 is 16 residues long. V lost 2 bases, J lost 3 bases, and 9 bases stayed unmatched. As DNA, the CDR3 is TGTGCCTGGAGTCTTCGCTTACAGGGGCACACCGGGGAGCTGTTTTTT. Residues: CAWSLRLQGHTGELFF.

The chain links TRBV13 to TRBJ2-1, with TRBD2 matching 10 bases. The V gene end was trimmed by 5 bases and the J gene end by 4 bases; junction bases not matched to a gene: 5. The CDR3 totals 15 residues. Germline V CDR1 and CDR2: PRHDT, FYEKMQ (reference sequence). The CDR3 reads CASSPQREGYNEQFF. The CDR3 region has the DNA TGTGCCAGCAGCCCGCAGCGGGAGGGATACAATGAGCAGTTCTTC.

V and J are TRBV11-2 and TRBJ1-5, with D perhaps matching TRBD1 (5 bases). Germline assignment: CDR1 SGHAT and CDR2 FQNNGV. There are 15 residues in the CDR3. Between the trimmed V and J ends, which lost 0 bases and 3 bases, there was a span of 9 bases. Written as DNA, the CDR3 is TGTGCCAGCAGCTTAGAGGCAGGGCCCAATCAGCCCCAGCATTTT. It translates to CASSLEAGPNQPQHF.

The chain couples TRBV29-1 to TRBJ2-2; D might be TRBD1 (7 bases). CDR3 length: 14 amino acids. Germline assignment: CDR1 SQVTM and CDR2 ANQGSEA. Trimming left V 5 bases short and J 4 bases short, with 14 bases between. The DNA for the CDR3 is TGCAGCGTTAGGAGGGGGCAAGGCACCGGGGAGCTGTTTTTT. Amino acids: CSVRRGQGTGELFF.